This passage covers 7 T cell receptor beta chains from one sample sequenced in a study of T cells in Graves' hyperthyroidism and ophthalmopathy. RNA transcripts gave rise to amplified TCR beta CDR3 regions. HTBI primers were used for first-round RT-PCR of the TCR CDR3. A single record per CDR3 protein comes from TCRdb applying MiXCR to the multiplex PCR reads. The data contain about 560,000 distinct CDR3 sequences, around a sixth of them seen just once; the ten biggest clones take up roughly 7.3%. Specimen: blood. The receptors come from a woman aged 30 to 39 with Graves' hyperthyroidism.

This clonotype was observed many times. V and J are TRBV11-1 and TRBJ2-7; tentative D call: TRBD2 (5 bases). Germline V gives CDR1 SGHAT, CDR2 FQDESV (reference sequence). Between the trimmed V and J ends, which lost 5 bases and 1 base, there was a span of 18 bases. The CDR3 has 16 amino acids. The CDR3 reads CASSPPGSIGSYEQYF. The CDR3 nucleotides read TGTGCCAGCAGCCCCCCGGGGTCCATAGGATCCTACGAGCAGTACTTC.

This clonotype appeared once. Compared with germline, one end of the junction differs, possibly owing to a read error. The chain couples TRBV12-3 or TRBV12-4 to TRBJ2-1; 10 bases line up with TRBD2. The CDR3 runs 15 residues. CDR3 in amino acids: CASSSSGSSYNGQFF. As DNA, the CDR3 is TGTGCCAGCAGTTCTAGCGGGAGTAGCTACAATGGGCAGTTCTTC.

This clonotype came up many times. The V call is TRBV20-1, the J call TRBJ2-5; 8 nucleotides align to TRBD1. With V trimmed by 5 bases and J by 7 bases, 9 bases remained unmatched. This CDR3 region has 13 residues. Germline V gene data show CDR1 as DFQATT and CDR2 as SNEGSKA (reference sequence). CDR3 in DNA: TGCAGTGCTGGACAGGGCTTAGACGGGACCCAGTACTTC. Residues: CSAGQGLDGTQYF.

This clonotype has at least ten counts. As DNA, the CDR3 is TGTGCCAGCAGCTACCGTACTAGCGGGGCCAGACCGGGCGAGCAGTACTTC. Its protein is CASSYRTSGARPGEQYF. This sequence joins TRBV7-9 and TRBJ2-7, with 10 nucleotides matching TRBD2. The trim removed 4 bases at V and 6 bases at J, leaving 15 bases unmatched. Germline lookup yields CDR1 SEHNR and CDR2 FQNEAQ (reference sequence). This CDR3 has 17 amino acids.

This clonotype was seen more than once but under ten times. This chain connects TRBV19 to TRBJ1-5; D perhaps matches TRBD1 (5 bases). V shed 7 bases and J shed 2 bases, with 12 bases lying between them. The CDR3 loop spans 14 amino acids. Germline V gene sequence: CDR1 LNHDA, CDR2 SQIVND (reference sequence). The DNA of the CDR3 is TGTGCCAGTATGTCAGGGCAGGGCAATCAGCCCCAGCATTTT. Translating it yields CASMSGQGNQPQHF.

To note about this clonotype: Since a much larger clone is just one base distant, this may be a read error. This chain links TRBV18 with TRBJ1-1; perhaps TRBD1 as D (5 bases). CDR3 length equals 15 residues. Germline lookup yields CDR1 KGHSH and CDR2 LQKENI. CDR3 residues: CTSSPGTNMNTEAFF. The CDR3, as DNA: TGTACCAGCTCACCCGGGACCAATATGAACACTGAAGCTTTCTTT.

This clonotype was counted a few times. CDR3: CASRRGQGGTEAFF. CDR3 in DNA: TGTGCCAGCAGACGCGGACAGGGCGGCACTGAAGCTTTCTTT. V and J are TRBV7-9 and TRBJ1-1, with 8 bases fitting TRBD1. Losses at the gene ends were 6 bases for V and 4 bases for J; bases not matched to a gene: 7. From germline, CDR1 is SEHNR and CDR2 FQNEAQ (reference sequence). This CDR3 region has 14 residues. The full variable domain, with the rest looked up from reference TRBV7-9 and TRBJ1-1, is DTGVSQNPRHKITKRGQNVTFRCDPISEHNRLYWYRQTLGQGPEFLTYFQNEAQLEKSRLLSDRFSAERPKGSFSTLEIQRTEQGDSAMYLCASRRGQGGTEAFFGQGTRLTVV.